What follows are 11 T cell receptor beta chains derived from one specimen sequenced in a study of Ad26.COV2.S vaccination and SARS-CoV-2 variants. Treatment of the sample: some 20 received Ad26.COV2.S at low or high dose, single or two shots; 5 received placebo; per-sample allocation not given. At day 63 after the first vaccine or placebo injection, samples were drawn. The method was immunoSEQ multiplex PCR; TCRdb's version includes in-frame clones alone and lacks a portion of them. The sample holds some 520,000 clones, roughly nine tenths seen once. The sequencing here drew on peripheral blood, taken in a trial of Ad26.COV2.S vaccine versus placebo. The receptors here all came from a person between 18 and 65 years old who received the Ad26.COV2.S COVID-19 vaccine or a placebo.

The genes are TRBV5-5 and TRBJ1-4; a weak D match, TRBD1 (5 bases). CDR1 is SGHKS, CDR2 YYEKEE, per germline (reference sequence). This CDR3 is 15 amino acids long. V lost 3 bases and J lost 3, with 12 bases in between. The CDR3 sequence: CASSSGGHANEKLFF. In nucleotides, the CDR3 is TGTGCCAGCAGCTCGGGAGGACATGCTAATGAAAAACTGTTTTTT.

This chain links TRBV21-1 with TRBJ1-5; TRBD1 is the table's D call, not checked against the DNA. TRBV21-1 is an annotated pseudogene. The CDR3 has 18 amino acids. The CDR3 coding sequence is TGTGCCAGCAGCAAAGGGACAGGGGGCGCGTTTTTCAATCAGCCCCAGCATTTT. Protein product: CASSKGTGGAFFNQPQHF.

The chain uses TRBV10-3 and TRBJ2-1; no clear D. Germline loops: CDR1 ENHRY, CDR2 SYGVKD. This CDR3 has 15 amino acids. Trimming took 0 bases from V and 9 from J, leaving 15 bases between them. In DNA form, the CDR3 reads TGTGCCATCAGTGAGTCGATATCCAGTATGATTGAGCAGTTCTTC. Its translation is CAISESISSMIEQFF.

The chain joins TRBV20-1 to TRBJ1-4; D may be TRBD1 (5 bases). The CDR3 spans 10 residues. Germline V gene lookup returns CDR1 DFQATT and CDR2 SNEGSKA (reference sequence). V was shortened by 4 bases and J by 13 bases, with 10 bases between the two germline ends. CDR3 amino acids: CSATQGPLFF. CDR3 coding DNA: TGCAGTGCTACTCAGGGTCCACTGTTTTTT.

This clone was counted a few times. The chain combines TRBV13 with TRBJ2-2; a possible D gene is TRBD2 (6 bases). The CDR3 length is 16 residues. The V end lost 5 bases, the J end lost 2 bases, and 15 bases lay between the germline ends. The germline CDR1 and CDR2 sequences are PRHDT and FYEKMQ (reference sequence). CDR3 residues: CASSPWEVANTGELFF. As DNA, the CDR3 is TGTGCCAGCAGCCCATGGGAGGTAGCTAACACCGGGGAGCTGTTTTTT.

This rearrangement joins TRBV3-1 (or the pseudogene TRBV3-2) to TRBJ1-3; D is uncertain. V shed 0 bases and J shed 0 bases, with 21 bases lying between them. Germline V gene data show CDR1 as LGHDT and CDR2 as YNNKEL (reference sequence). CDR3 length: 20 amino acids. CDR3 residues: CASSQEGPGRLSPSGNTIYF. Here the CDR3 DNA reads TGTGCCAGCAGCCAAGAAGGCCCCGGCAGGTTATCTCCCTCTGGAAACACCATATATTTT.

The chain carries TRBV12-3 or TRBV12-4 and TRBJ2-1; 7 nucleotides line up with TRBD2. V gave up 8 bases and J gave up 15 bases; unmatched junction bases: 7. The CDR3 is 10 amino acids. The CDR3 loop is CASSMTSLFF. As DNA, the CDR3 is TGTGCCAGCTCAATGACTAGCTTGTTCTTC.

J is TRBJ2-1 and V is TRBV4-2; TRBD2 is a possible D gene (6 bases). There are 15 residues in the CDR3. Germline V gene lookup returns CDR1 LGHNA and CDR2 YNFKEQ. The V gene lost 4 bases and the J gene lost 9 bases, with 19 bases spanning the gap. CDR3 in DNA: TGTGCCAGCAGCCCTGCACCGGGGGTGGGGGGTGAGCAGTTCTTC. It encodes CASSPAPGVGGEQFF.

The rearrangement links TRBV11-2 to TRBJ2-1; D gene uncertain. Germline V gene lookup returns CDR1 SGHAT and CDR2 FQNNGV. CDR3 length: 12 residues. The germline V and J ends were trimmed by 6 bases and 8 bases, with 11 bases remaining between them. The CDR3 loop reads CASSRHSDEQFF. CDR3 sequence (DNA): TGTGCCAGCAGTCGTCATAGTGATGAGCAGTTCTTC.

This sequence joins TRBV7-2 and TRBJ2-4; 10 nucleotides match TRBD2. The CDR3 runs 17 residues. J gave up 6 bases and V 2 bases, and 10 bases lay outside the gene matches. Germline V gene data show CDR1 as SGHTA and CDR2 as FQGNSA. The DNA of the CDR3 is TGTGCCAGCAGCTTAAGGACTAGCGGATCTTTGGGAAACATTCAGTACTTC. Its protein is CASSLRTSGSLGNIQYF.

The V call is TRBV3-1 (or the pseudogene TRBV3-2), the J call TRBJ2-7; 8 positions agree with TRBD2. Germline V gene sequence: CDR1 LGHDT, CDR2 YNNKEL (reference sequence). The trim removed 4 bases at V and 4 bases at J, leaving 9 bases unmatched. The CDR3 loop spans 15 amino acids. The CDR3 region has the DNA TGTGCCAGCAGCCTAGTAGCGGGAAGGTCGTACGAGCAGTACTTC. Protein product: CASSLVAGRSYEQYF.